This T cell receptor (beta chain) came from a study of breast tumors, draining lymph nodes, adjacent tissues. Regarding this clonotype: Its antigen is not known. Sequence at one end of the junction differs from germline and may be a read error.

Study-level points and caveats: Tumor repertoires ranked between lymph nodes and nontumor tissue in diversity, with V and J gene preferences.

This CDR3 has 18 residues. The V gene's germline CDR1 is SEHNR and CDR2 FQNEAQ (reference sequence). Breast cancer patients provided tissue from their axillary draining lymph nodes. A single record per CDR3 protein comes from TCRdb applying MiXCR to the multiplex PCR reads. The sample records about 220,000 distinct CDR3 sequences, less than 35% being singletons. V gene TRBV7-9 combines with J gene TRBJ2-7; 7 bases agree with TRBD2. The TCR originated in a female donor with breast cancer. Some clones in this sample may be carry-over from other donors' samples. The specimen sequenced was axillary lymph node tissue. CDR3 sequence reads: CASSLGVGREAVKYEHYF. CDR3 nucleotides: TGTGCCAGCAGCTTGGGTGTGGGACGGGAGGCAGTCAAGTACGAGCATTACTTC.